This T cell receptor (beta chain) was sequenced during a study of PD-1 blockade in classical Hodgkin lymphoma. This clone was detected only a few times. The table came from immunoSEQ multiplex PCR; TCRdb's copy has only in-frame clones and leaves some out. The data contain fewer than 30,000 clones, about 86% of them singletons. Stated time point: cycle 4 day 1 (C4D1), after five to seven weeks of nivolumab. All trial patients relapsed after autologous stem cell transplantation. Germline V gives CDR1 SGHTA, CDR2 FQGNSA. Trimming cost V 1 base and J 7 bases, with 11 bases left between them. The CDR3 has 14 amino acids.

The sample here was peripheral blood mononuclear cells (PBMCs), taken before the fourth cycle of nivolumab. The receptor was isolated from a human donor with classical Hodgkin lymphoma. The chain is built from TRBV7-2 and TRBJ2-1; D remains unclear. CDR3 nucleotides: TGTGCCAGCAGCTTAGGAATTAACGGGAATGAGCAGTTCTTC. This codes for CASSLGINGNEQFF.